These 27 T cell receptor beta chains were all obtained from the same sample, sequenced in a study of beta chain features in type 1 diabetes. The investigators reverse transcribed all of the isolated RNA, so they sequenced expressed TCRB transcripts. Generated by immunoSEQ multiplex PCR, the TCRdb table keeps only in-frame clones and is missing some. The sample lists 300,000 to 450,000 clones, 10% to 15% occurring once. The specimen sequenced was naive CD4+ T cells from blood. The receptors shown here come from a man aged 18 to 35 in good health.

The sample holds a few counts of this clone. The CDR3 DNA follows: TGCAGCGTTGAGTTTGGAGGGGTCAGCACAGATACGCAGTATTTT. Translating it yields CSVEFGGVSTDTQYF. The chain has TRBV29-1 and TRBJ2-3, with D possibly being TRBD2 (6 bases). This CDR3 is 15 amino acids long. CDR1 and CDR2 (germline): SQVTM, ANQGSEA. The ends were cut back, 3 bases at V and 0 bases at J, with 13 bases in the middle.

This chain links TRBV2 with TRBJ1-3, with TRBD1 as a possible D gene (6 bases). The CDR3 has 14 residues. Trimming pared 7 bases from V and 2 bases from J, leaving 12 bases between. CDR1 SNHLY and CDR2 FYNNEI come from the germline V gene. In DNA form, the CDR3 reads TGTGCCAGCATACAGGGATTTGCTGGAAACACCATATATTTT. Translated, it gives CASIQGFAGNTIYF.

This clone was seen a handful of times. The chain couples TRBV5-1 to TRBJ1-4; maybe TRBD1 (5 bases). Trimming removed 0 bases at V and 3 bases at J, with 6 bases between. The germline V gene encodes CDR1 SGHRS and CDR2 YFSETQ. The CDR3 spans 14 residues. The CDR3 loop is CASSLGQSNEKLFF. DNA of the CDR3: TGCGCCAGCAGCTTGGGACAGTCTAATGAAAAACTGTTTTTT.

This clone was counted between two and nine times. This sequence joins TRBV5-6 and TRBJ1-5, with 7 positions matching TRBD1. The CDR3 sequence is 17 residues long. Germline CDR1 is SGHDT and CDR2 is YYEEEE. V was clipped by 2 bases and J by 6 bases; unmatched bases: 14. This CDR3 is CASSLRQGPRSGQPQHF. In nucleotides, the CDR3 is TGTGCCAGCAGCTTAAGACAGGGCCCGCGGTCGGGTCAGCCCCAGCATTTT.

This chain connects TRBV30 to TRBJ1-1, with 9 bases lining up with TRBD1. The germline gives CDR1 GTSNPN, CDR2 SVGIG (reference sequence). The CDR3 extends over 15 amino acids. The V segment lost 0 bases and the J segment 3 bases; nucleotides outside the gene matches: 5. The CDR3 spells CAWSVPGQGYTEAFF. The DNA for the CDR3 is TGTGCCTGGAGTGTGCCGGGACAGGGTTACACTGAAGCTTTCTTT.

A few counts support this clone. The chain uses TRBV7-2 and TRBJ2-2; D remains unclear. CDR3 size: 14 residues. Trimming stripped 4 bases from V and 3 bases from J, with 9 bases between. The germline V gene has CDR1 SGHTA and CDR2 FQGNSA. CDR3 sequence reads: CASSSSPDTGELFF. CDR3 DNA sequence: TGTGCCAGCAGCTCCTCTCCCGACACCGGGGAGCTGTTTTTT.

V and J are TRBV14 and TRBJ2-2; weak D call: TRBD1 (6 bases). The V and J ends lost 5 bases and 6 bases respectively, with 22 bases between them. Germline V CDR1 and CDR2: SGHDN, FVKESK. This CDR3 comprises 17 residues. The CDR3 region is CASSNRDTYFSAGELFF. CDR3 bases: TGTGCCAGCAGCAACCGGGACACGTATTTTTCTGCCGGGGAGCTGTTTTTT.

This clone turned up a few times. CDR3 amino acids: CSVDLQDEQYF. The CDR3 nucleotides are TGCAGCGTTGATTTGCAGGACGAGCAGTACTTC. The rearrangement links TRBV29-1 to TRBJ2-7; D is undetermined. Looked up from germline, CDR1 is SQVTM and CDR2 is ANQGSEA. V was clipped by 3 bases and J by 5 bases, with 8 bases between them. This CDR3 contains 11 residues.

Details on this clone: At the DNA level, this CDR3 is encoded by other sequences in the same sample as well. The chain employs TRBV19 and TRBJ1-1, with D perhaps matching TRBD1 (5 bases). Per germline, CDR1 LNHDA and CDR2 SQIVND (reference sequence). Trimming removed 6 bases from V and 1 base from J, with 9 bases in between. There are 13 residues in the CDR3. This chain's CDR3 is CASSTTANTEAFF. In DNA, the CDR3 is TGTGCCAGTAGCACGACAGCGAACACTGAAGCTTTCTTT.

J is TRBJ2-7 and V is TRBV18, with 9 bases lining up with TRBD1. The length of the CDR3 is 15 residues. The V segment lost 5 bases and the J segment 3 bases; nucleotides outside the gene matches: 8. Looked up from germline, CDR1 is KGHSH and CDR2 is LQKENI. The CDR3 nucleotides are TGTGCCAGCTCATCCCCGGGACAGGGAAACTACGAGCAGTACTTC. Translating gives CASSSPGQGNYEQYF.

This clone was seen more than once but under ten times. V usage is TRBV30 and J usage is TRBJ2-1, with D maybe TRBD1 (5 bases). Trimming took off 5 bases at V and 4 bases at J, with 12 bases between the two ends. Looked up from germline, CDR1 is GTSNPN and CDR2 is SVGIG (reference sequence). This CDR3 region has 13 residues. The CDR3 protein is CAWGWRQYNEQFF. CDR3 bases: TGTGCCTGGGGGTGGAGACAGTACAATGAGCAGTTCTTC.

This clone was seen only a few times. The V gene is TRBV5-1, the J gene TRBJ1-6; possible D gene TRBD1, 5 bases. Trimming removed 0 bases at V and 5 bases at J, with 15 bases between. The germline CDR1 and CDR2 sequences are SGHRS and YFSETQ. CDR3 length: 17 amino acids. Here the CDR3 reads CASSLVGPGPDNSPLHF. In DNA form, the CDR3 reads TGCGCCAGCAGCTTGGTGGGTCCAGGGCCGGATAATTCACCCCTCCACTTT.

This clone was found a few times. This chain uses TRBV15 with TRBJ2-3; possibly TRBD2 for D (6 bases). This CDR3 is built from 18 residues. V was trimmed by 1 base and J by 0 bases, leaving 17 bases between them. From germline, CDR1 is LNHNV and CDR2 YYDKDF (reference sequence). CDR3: CATSRGQTSGLSTDTQYF. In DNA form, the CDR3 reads TGTGCCACCAGCAGAGGACAAACGAGCGGACTAAGCACAGATACGCAGTATTTT.

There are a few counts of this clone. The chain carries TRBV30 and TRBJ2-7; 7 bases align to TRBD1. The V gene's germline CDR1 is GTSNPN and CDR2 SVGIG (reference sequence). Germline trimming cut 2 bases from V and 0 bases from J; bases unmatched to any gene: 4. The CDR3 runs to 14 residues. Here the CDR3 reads CAWSIQGISYEQYF. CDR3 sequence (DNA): TGTGCCTGGAGTATACAGGGGATCTCCTACGAGCAGTACTTC.

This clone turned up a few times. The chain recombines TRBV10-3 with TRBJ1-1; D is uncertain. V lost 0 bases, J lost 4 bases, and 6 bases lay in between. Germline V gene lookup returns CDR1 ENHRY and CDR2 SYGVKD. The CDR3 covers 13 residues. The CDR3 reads CAISESSSTEAFF. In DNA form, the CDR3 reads TGTGCCATCAGTGAGTCGTCCAGCACTGAAGCTTTCTTT.

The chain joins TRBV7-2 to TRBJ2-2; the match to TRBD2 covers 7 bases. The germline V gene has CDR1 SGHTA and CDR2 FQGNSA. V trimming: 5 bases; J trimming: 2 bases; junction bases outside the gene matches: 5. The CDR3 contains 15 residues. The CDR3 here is CASSPRLANTGELFF. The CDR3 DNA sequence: TGTGCCAGCAGCCCCCGACTAGCCAACACCGGGGAGCTGTTTTTT.

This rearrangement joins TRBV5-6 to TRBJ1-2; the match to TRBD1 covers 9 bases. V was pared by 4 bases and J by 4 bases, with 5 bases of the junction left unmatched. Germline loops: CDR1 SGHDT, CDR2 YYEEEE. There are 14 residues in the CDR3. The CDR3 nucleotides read TGTGCCAGCAGCGTCGGGACAGGGACCTATGGCTACACCTTC. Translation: CASSVGTGTYGYTF. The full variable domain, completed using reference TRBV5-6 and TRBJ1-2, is DAGVTQSPTHLIKTRGQQVTLRCSPKSGHDTVSWYQQALGQGPQFIFQYYEEEERQRGNFPDRFSGHQFPNYSSELNVNALLLGDSALYLCASSVGTGTYGYTFGSGTRLTVV.

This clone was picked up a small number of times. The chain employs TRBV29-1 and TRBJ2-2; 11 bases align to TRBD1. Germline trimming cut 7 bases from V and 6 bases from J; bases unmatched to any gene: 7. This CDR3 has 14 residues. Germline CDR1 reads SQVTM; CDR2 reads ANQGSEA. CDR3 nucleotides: TGCAGCGGAAGGACAGGGGGCGCCCCCGGGGAGCTGTTTTTT. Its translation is CSGRTGGAPGELFF.

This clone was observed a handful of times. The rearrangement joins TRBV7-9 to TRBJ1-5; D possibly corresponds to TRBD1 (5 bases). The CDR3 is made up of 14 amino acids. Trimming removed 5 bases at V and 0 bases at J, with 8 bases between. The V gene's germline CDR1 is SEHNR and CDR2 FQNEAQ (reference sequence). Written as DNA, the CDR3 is TGTGCCAGCAGCGGGGGGAATAGCAATCAGCCCCAGCATTTT. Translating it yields CASSGGNSNQPQHF.

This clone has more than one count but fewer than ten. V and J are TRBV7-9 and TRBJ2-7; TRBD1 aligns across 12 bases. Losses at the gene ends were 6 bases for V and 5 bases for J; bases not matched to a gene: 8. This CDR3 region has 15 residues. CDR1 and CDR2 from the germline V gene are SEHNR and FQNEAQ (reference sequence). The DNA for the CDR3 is TGTGCCAGCAGTTCGGGACAGGGGGCTTTCCACGAGCAGTACTTC. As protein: CASSSGQGAFHEQYF.

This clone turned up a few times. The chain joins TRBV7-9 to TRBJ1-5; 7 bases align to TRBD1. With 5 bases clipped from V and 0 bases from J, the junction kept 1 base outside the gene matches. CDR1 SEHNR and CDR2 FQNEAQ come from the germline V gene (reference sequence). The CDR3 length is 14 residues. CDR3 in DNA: TGTGCCAGCAGCGGGACAGATAGCAATCAGCCCCAGCATTTT. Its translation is CASSGTDSNQPQHF.

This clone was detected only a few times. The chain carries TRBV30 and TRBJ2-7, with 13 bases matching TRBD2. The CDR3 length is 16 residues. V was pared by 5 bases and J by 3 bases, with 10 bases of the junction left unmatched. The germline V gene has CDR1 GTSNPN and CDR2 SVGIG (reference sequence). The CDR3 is CAWGSGLAGDNYEQYF. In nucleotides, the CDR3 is TGTGCCTGGGGTTCAGGACTAGCGGGGGATAACTACGAGCAGTACTTC.

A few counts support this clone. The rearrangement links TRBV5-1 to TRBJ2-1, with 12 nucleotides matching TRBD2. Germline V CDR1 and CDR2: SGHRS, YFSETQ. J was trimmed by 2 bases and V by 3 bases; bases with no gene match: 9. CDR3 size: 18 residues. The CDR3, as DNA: TGCGCCAGCAGCTCGCAACCACCTAGCGGGGGGGCCTACAATGAGCAGTTCTTC. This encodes CASSSQPPSGGAYNEQFF.

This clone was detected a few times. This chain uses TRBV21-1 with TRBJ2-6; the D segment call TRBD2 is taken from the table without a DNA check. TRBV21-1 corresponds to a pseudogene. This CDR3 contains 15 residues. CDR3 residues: CASTKRGSGANVLTF. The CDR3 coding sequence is TGTGCCAGCACTAAGCGGGGGTCTGGGGCCAACGTCCTGACTTTC.

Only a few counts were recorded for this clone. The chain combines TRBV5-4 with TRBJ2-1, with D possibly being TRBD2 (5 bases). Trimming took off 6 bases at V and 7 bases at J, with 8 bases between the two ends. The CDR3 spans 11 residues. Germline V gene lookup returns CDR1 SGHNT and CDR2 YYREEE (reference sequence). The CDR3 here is CASTLGNEQFF. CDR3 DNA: TGTGCCAGCACACTAGGAAATGAGCAGTTCTTC.

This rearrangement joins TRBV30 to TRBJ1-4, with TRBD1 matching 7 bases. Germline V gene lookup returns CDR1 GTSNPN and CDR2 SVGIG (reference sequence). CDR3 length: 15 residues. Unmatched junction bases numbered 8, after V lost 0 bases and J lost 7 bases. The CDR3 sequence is CAWSVLRGPGEKLFF. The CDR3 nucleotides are TGTGCCTGGAGTGTACTAAGGGGGCCGGGTGAAAAACTGTTTTTT. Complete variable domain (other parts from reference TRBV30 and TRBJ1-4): SQTIHQWPATLVQPVGSPLSLECTVEGTSNPNLYWYRQAAGRGLQLLFYSVGIGQISSEVPQNLSASRPQDRQFILSSKKLLLSDSGFYLCAWSVLRGPGEKLFFGSGTQLSVL.

The CDR3 sequence: CASSLGTGNQPQHF. The CDR3 coding sequence is TGTGCCAGCTCACTTGGGACAGGGAATCAGCCCCAGCATTTT. The gene calls are TRBV18 and TRBJ1-5, with 9 bases matching TRBD1. Trimming at V came to 4 bases and at J to 4 bases, leaving 2 bases not matched to a gene. The CDR3 contains 14 residues. Germline V lookup: CDR1 KGHSH, CDR2 LQKENI.